These 7 T cell receptor beta chains share one sample of origin, sequenced in a study of shared clonotypes between healthy human individuals. Measured with immunoSEQ multiplex PCR; TCRdb has only the in-frame clones, and not every one. The table includes about 480,000 clones, almost 80% detected once. Sequencing was carried out using PBMCs. Every receptor here comes from a woman aged 40 to 55 in good health. Some clones in this sample may be carry-over from other donors' samples.

This clone was detected once. Other nucleotide sequences in the sample specify the same CDR3. The chain uses TRBV30 and TRBJ1-2; 7 bases map to TRBD1. Germline V lookup: CDR1 GTSNPN, CDR2 SVGIG (reference sequence). V dropped 0 bases and J dropped 5; count of bases not matched to a gene: 0. CDR3 length: 12 amino acids. The CDR3 region is CAWSVQGYGYTF. As DNA, the CDR3 is TGTGCCTGGAGTGTACAGGGGTATGGCTACACCTTC. The variable domain in full, completed from reference TRBV30 and TRBJ1-2, reads SQTIHQWPATLVQPVGSPLSLECTVEGTSNPNLYWYRQAAGRGLQLLFYSVGIGQISSEVPQNLSASRPQDRQFILSSKKLLLSDSGFYLCAWSVQGYGYTFGSGTRLTVV.

The gene calls are TRBV7-2 and TRBJ1-2, with TRBD1 matching 7 bases. Germline CDR1 reads SGHTA; CDR2 reads FQGNSA. The CDR3 extends over 13 amino acids. V gave up 6 bases and J gave up 8 bases; unmatched junction bases: 9. CDR3 in amino acids: CASSSTGVRGYTF. The CDR3 DNA sequence: TGTGCCAGCAGTTCTACAGGGGTTCGGGGCTACACCTTC.

The chain is built from TRBV18 and TRBJ2-1; 13 nucleotides agree with TRBD2. Germline assignment: CDR1 KGHSH and CDR2 LQKENI. J was trimmed by 2 bases and V by 0 bases; bases with no gene match: 1. The CDR3 is 17 residues long. The CDR3 coding sequence is TGTGCCAGCTCACCACCCGGGACTAGCGGGGCCTACAATGAGCAGTTCTTC. Protein sequence: CASSPPGTSGAYNEQFF.

This sequence joins TRBV4-2 and TRBJ2-1, with 10 bases that match TRBD1. J gave up 4 bases and V 0 bases, and 9 bases lay outside the gene matches. Germline CDR1 reads LGHNA; CDR2 reads YNFKEQ. The CDR3 has 18 amino acids. The CDR3 reads CASSQDLKGQGFYNEQFF. The CDR3 nucleotides read TGTGCCAGCAGCCAAGATCTCAAGGGACAGGGGTTTTACAATGAGCAGTTCTTC.

The chain combines TRBV6-5 with TRBJ2-2; possible D gene TRBD1, 6 bases. Germline CDR1 is MNHEY and CDR2 is SVGAGI. The CDR3 is made up of 14 amino acids. Trimming took off 7 bases at V and 6 bases at J, with 15 bases between the two ends. CDR3 in amino acids: CASIRAGVSGELFF. The CDR3, as DNA: TGTGCCAGCATAAGGGCAGGGGTCTCCGGGGAGCTGTTTTTT.

This chain links TRBV10-3 with TRBJ2-3, with D perhaps TRBD1 (5 bases). V was shortened by 4 bases and J by 5 bases, with 13 bases between the two germline ends. This CDR3 comprises 14 residues. Germline assignment: CDR1 ENHRY and CDR2 SYGVKD. The CDR3 protein is CAISGDRGGDTQYF. The CDR3, as DNA: TGTGCCATCAGTGGGGATAGGGGTGGAGATACGCAGTATTTT.

The gene calls are TRBV6-6 and TRBJ2-7, with D possibly being TRBD1 (6 bases). V was cut by 3 bases and J by 7 bases, with 19 bases left in between. Germline CDR1 and CDR2: MNHNY and SVGAGI (reference sequence). This CDR3 is 15 amino acids long. Here the CDR3 DNA reads TGTGCCAGCAGTTATTCCCGGACAGCCTTGGGGGAGCAGTACTTC. As protein: CASSYSRTALGEQYF.